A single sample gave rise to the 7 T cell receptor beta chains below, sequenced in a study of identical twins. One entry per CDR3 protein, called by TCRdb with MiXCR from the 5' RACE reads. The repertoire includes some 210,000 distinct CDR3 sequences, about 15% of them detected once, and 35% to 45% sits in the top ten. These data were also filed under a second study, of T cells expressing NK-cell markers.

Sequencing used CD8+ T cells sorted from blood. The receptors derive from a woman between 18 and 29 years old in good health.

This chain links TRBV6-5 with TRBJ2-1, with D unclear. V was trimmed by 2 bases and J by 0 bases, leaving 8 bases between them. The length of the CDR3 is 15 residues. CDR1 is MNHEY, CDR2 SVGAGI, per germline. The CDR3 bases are TGTGCCAGCAGTTACGGAATCAGCTCCTACAATGAGCAGTTCTTC. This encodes CASSYGISSYNEQFF.

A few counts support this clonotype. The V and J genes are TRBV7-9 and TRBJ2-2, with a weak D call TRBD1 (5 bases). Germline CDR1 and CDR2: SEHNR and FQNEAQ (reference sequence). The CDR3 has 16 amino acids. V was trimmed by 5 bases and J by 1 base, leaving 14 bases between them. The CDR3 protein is CASSRTRDMNTGELFF. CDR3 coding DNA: TGTGCCAGCAGCCGAACCAGGGATATGAACACCGGGGAGCTGTTTTTT.

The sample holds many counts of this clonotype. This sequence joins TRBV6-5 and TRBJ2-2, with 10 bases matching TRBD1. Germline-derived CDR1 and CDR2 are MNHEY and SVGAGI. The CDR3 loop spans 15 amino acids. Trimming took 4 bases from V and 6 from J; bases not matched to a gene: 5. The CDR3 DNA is TGTGCCAGCAGTTCCGGGACAGGGGAGGCCGGGGAGCTGTTTTTT. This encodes CASSSGTGEAGELFF.

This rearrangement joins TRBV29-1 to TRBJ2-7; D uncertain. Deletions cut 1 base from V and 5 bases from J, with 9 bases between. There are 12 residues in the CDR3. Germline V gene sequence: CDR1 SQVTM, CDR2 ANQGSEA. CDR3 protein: CSVEVAANEQYF. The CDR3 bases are TGCAGCGTTGAAGTTGCCGCCAACGAGCAGTACTTC.

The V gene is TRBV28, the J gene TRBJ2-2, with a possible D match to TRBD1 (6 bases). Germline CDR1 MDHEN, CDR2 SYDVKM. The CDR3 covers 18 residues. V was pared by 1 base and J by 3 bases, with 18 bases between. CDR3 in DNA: TGTGCCAGCAGTTTATACAGTCTTACAGGGAAGGACACCGGGGAGCTGTTTTTT. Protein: CASSLYSLTGKDTGELFF.

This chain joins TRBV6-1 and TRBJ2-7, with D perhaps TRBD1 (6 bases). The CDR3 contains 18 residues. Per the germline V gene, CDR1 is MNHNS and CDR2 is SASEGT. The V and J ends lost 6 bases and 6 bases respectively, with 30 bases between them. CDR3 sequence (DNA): TGTGCCAGCAGCCCGACAGGCGAATCACCTCTCCATCTTTCCGAGCAGTACTTC. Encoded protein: CASSPTGESPLHLSEQYF.

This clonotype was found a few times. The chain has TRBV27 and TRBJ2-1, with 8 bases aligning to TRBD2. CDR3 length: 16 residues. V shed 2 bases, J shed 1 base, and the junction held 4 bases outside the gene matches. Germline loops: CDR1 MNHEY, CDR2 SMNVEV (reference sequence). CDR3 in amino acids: CASSLTAGGSYNEQFF. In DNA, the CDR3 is TGTGCCAGCAGTTTAACGGCGGGAGGATCCTACAATGAGCAGTTCTTC.